What follows are 25 T cell receptor beta chains derived from one specimen sequenced in a study of vaccination effects on CD4 cells after COVID-19. These receptors are not linked to any known antigen. Repertoires were generated with immunoSEQ multiplex PCR, while TCRdb's copy carries only in-frame clones and drops some. The sample records about 54,000 clones, 75% to 90% being singletons. ViraFEST assay sequencing came after antigen-specific CD4+ T cells were expanded with viral peptide pools. Upon completion of about 10 days in culture, CD4+ T cells were isolated. This sample comprised CD4+ T cells from PBMCs cultured with HCoV-229E spike peptides, obtained before COVID-19 vaccination. These receptors were collected from a human donor who received a COVID-19 vaccine.

The V gene is TRBV11-3, the J gene TRBJ2-3; D possibly uses TRBD1 or TRBD2 (5 bases each). The V and J ends lost 1 base and 4 bases respectively, with 15 bases between them. Germline CDR1 reads SGHNT; CDR2 reads YENEEA. The CDR3 sequence is 16 residues long. The CDR3 DNA sequence: TGTGCCAGCAGCTTAGGCCGGGGCCCCCGCGCAGATACGCAGTATTTT. It translates to CASSLGRGPRADTQYF.

The chain carries TRBV4-3 and TRBJ2-3; 10 bases match TRBD1. The germline V gene encodes CDR1 LGHNA and CDR2 YSLEER. This CDR3 has 16 residues. Losses at the gene ends were 5 bases for V and 4 bases for J; bases not matched to a gene: 9. The CDR3 DNA reads TGCGCCAGCAGCATAACCGGGACAGGGGCGGCAGATACGCAGTATTTT. Its translation: CASSITGTGAADTQYF.

This chain links TRBV9 with TRBJ1-1, with D perhaps matching TRBD1 (5 bases). V was shortened by 0 bases and J by 2 bases, with 14 bases between the two germline ends. The germline CDR1 and CDR2 sequences are SGDLS and YYNGEE. The CDR3 is 16 residues long. CDR3 in amino acids: CASSVGRWTPNTEAFF. The CDR3, as DNA: TGTGCCAGCAGCGTAGGTAGGTGGACACCAAACACTGAAGCTTTCTTT.

The chain combines TRBV21-1 with TRBJ2-2; the table's D call TRBD2 went unverified against the DNA. TRBV21-1 is a recognized pseudogene. The CDR3 covers 18 residues. The DNA for the CDR3 is TGTGCCAGCAGCAAAGGAAACCCCCAACTAGCGCCGCCCGGGGAGCTGTTTTTT. It encodes CASSKGNPQLAPPGELFF.

This clone was seen a handful of times. V and J are TRBV5-1 and TRBJ1-4; D is unresolved. Germline V CDR1 and CDR2: SGHRS, YFSETQ. The V end was cut by 4 bases, the J end by 0 bases, with 16 bases between. CDR3 length equals 17 residues. Written as DNA, the CDR3 is TGCGCCAGCAGCCCCCGGGCCGACGGTGCAACTAATGAAAAACTGTTTTTT. Translation gives CASSPRADGATNEKLFF.

In this sample, this clone turned up once. The CDR3 DNA is TGTGCCAGCAGTGAAGGAGGGGGCTTCTATAATTCACCCCTCCACTTT. The encoded protein is CASSEGGGFYNSPLHF. V gene TRBV25-1 combines with J gene TRBJ1-6, with 7 bases identical to TRBD1. The CDR3 totals 16 residues. Looked up from germline, CDR1 is MGHDK and CDR2 is SYGVNS. V was clipped by 2 bases and J by 3 bases; unmatched bases: 4.

The table lists this clone with a few counts. The chain is built from TRBV29-1 and TRBJ1-1; 8 bases map to TRBD1. This CDR3 contains 13 residues. V was pared by 6 bases and J by 5 bases, with 8 bases of the junction left unmatched. Germline V gives CDR1 SQVTM, CDR2 ANQGSEA. The CDR3 sequence: CSVVGQVRTEAFF. Written as DNA, the CDR3 is TGCAGCGTCGTGGGACAGGTGAGGACTGAAGCTTTCTTT.

CDR3 in DNA: TGTGCCAGCAGCACTAGACATAATAATTCACCCCTCCACTTT. Translation: CASSTRHNNSPLHF. The chain couples TRBV7-2 to TRBJ1-6; D is uncertain. Germline values: CDR1 SGHTA, CDR2 FQGNSA. The CDR3 is 14 amino acids. Trimming cost V 5 bases and J 5 bases, with 10 bases left between them.

CDR3 residues: CASSPWAWGRYGYTF. CDR3 nucleotide sequence: TGTGCCAGCAGTCCTTGGGCCTGGGGGCGGTATGGCTACACCTTC. V is TRBV28 and J is TRBJ1-2; TRBD1 might be the D (6 bases). V lost 5 bases, J lost 5 bases, and 18 bases lay in between. The CDR3 extends over 15 amino acids. Germline V gene sequence: CDR1 MDHEN, CDR2 SYDVKM.

A single count supports this clone. The V call is TRBV18, the J call TRBJ1-4, with D possibly TRBD1 on 6 matching bases. Germline CDR1 KGHSH, CDR2 LQKENI. This CDR3 has 14 amino acids. V was pared by 2 bases and J by 5 bases, with 9 bases between. CDR3 sequence (DNA): TGTGCCAGCTCACCAGGGACACGGAATGAAAAACTGTTTTTT. As protein: CASSPGTRNEKLFF.

The rearrangement uses TRBV6-2 or TRBV6-3 and TRBJ2-7, with 7 bases aligning to TRBD1. The germline V gene encodes CDR1 MNHEY and CDR2 SVGEGT. The V segment lost 4 bases and the J segment 0 bases; nucleotides outside the gene matches: 3. This CDR3 is 14 amino acids long. CDR3 nucleotide sequence: TGTGCCAGCAGTTGGGGACAGCCCTCCTACGAGCAGTACGTC. Translating it yields CASSWGQPSYEQYV.

The rearrangement joins TRBV7-8 to TRBJ1-1; D remains unclear. The germline CDR1 and CDR2 sequences are SGHVS and FQNEAQ. The ends were cut back, 2 bases at V and 1 base at J, with 5 bases in the middle. This CDR3 comprises 13 residues. As DNA, the CDR3 is TGTGCCAGCAGCTTATTCCCGAACACTGAAGCTTTCTTT. Encoded protein: CASSLFPNTEAFF.

The J gene is TRBJ2-5, the V gene TRBV5-1; D may be TRBD2 (5 bases). V dropped 4 bases and J dropped 8 bases, with 18 bases sitting between them. The CDR3 runs to 14 residues. Germline V lookup: CDR1 SGHRS, CDR2 YFSETQ. The CDR3 protein is CASSLESAGTTQYF. In DNA form, the CDR3 reads TGCGCCAGCAGCCTGGAGTCCGCGGGTACTACCCAGTACTTC.

This clone was seen a single time. This chain joins TRBV7-2 and TRBJ1-6, with D hard to call. Germline loops: CDR1 SGHTA, CDR2 FQGNSA. The CDR3 runs 14 residues. Trimming stripped 2 bases from V and 11 bases from J, with 13 bases between. The CDR3, as DNA: TGTGCCAGCAGCTTAAGGGCCTCTGATGCACCCCTCCACTTT. It yields the protein CASSLRASDAPLHF.

The rearrangement joins TRBV27 to TRBJ1-1; the D gene is possibly TRBD1 (6 bases). V was shortened by 3 bases and J by 1 base, with 12 bases between the two germline ends. The germline V gene encodes CDR1 MNHEY and CDR2 SMNVEV (reference sequence). CDR3 length: 15 amino acids. The CDR3 DNA reads TGTGCCAGCAGTTTCCGGCGGGGGCAGAACACTGAAGCTTTCTTT. Its translation is CASSFRRGQNTEAFF.

This clone turned up a few times. J is TRBJ1-1 and V is TRBV19; TRBD1 might be the D (6 bases). The CDR3 extends over 13 amino acids. V lost 4 bases and J 4 bases, leaving 10 bases between the germline ends. CDR1 and CDR2 (germline): LNHDA, SQIVND (reference sequence). The chain's CDR3 is CASSRTVITEAFF. The CDR3 nucleotides are TGTGCCAGTAGTAGGACAGTGATCACTGAAGCTTTCTTT.

Of note for this clone: Other DNA sequences from this sample encode an identical CDR3 as well. The CDR3, as DNA: TGCAGCGTGGGGGGCCAAGGAGAGACCCAGTACTTC. It encodes CSVGGQGETQYF. The V gene is TRBV29-1, the J gene TRBJ2-5, with D perhaps being TRBD1 or TRBD2 (6 bases each). The CDR3 length is 12 residues. The germline gives CDR1 SQVTM, CDR2 ANQGSEA. With 6 bases removed from V and 4 bases from J, the gap between germline ends came to 12 bases.

The gene calls are TRBV6-6 and TRBJ2-2; weak D call: TRBD2 (6 bases). Germline assignment: CDR1 MNHNY and CDR2 SVGAGI (reference sequence). Trimming removed 11 bases from V and 0 bases from J, with 16 bases in between. The CDR3 is made up of 15 amino acids. The CDR3 DNA sequence: TGTGCCGGCGCCGTCGGGGGAGCGAACACCGGGGAGCTGTTTTTT. Amino acids: CAGAVGGANTGELFF.

This clone was counted between two and nine times. This chain connects TRBV9 to TRBJ2-2; unclear D gene. Germline V gene sequence: CDR1 SGDLS, CDR2 YYNGEE. V was trimmed by 0 bases and J by 7 bases, leaving 4 bases between them. CDR3 size: 12 residues. The CDR3 spells CASSVELGELFF. The CDR3 DNA reads TGTGCCAGCAGCGTAGAGCTCGGGGAGCTGTTTTTT.

This chain uses TRBV6-2 or TRBV6-3 with TRBJ1-5; D is possibly TRBD1 (5 bases). The V end lost 7 bases, the J end lost 7 bases, and 23 bases lay between the germline ends. CDR1 and CDR2 from the germline V gene are MNHEY and SVGEGT. This CDR3 spans 16 amino acids. The CDR3 DNA is TGTGCCAGCACCCCCCTGGGAGGGGTTCAGGGCCAGCCCCAGCATTTT. Translated: CASTPLGGVQGQPQHF.

The chain couples TRBV4-3 to TRBJ2-1; D call uncertain. With 6 bases removed from V and 6 bases from J, the gap between germline ends came to 3 bases. Germline assignment: CDR1 LGHNA and CDR2 YSLEER. The CDR3 extends over 10 amino acids. For the CDR3, the DNA is TGCGCCAGCAGAGCCAATGAGCAGTTCTTC. The encoded protein is CASRANEQFF.

J is TRBJ2-5 and V is TRBV9, with 7 bases matching TRBD1. This CDR3 contains 13 residues. Germline-derived CDR1 and CDR2 are SGDLS and YYNGEE. Trimming cost V 4 bases and J 4 bases; bases outside gene matches: 4. The CDR3 DNA reads TGTGCCAGCAGCTCCCCAGGGGGAGAGACCCAGTACTTC. It yields the protein CASSSPGGETQYF.

This clone was seen just once. The chain couples TRBV29-1 to TRBJ2-5; perhaps TRBD2 as D (7 bases). The CDR3 has 15 residues. CDR1 is SQVTM and CDR2 is ANQGSEA in the germline V gene. V lost 5 bases, J lost 5 bases, and 21 bases lay in between. Here the CDR3 DNA reads TGCAGCGTTCAAAAGGGGGGGACTCGGGGGGAGACCCAGTACTTC. Its protein is CSVQKGGTRGETQYF.

The chain combines TRBV24-1 with TRBJ2-4, with TRBD1 matching over 8 bases. The trim removed 9 bases at V and 8 bases at J, leaving 5 bases unmatched. The CDR3 extends over 12 amino acids. The germline CDR1 and CDR2 sequences are KGHDR and SFDVKD. The CDR3 nucleotides are TGTGCCACCGAGGGACAGGATGACATTCAGTACTTC. It yields the protein CATEGQDDIQYF.

The V call is TRBV5-1, the J call TRBJ2-5; no clear D. There are 14 residues in the CDR3. The germline CDR1 and CDR2 sequences are SGHRS and YFSETQ. The germline V and J ends were trimmed by 10 bases and 5 bases, with 21 bases remaining between them. CDR3 nucleotide sequence: TGCGCCGCCAGCCCCCTGGGCGTGGGGGAGACCCAGTACTTC. Translation gives CAASPLGVGETQYF.